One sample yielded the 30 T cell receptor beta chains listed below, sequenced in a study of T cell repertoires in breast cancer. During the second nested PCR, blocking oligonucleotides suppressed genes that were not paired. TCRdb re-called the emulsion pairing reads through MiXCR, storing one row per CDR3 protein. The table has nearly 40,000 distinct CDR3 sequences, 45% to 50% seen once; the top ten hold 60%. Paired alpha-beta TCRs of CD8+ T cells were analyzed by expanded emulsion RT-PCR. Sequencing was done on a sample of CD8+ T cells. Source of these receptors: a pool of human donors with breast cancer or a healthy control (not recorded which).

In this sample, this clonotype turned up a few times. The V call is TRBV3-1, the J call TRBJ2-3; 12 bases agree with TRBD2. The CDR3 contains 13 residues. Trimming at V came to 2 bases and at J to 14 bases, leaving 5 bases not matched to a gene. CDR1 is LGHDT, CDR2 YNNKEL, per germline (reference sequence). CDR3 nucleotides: TGTGCCAGCAGCCAACAAACTAGCGGGAGGTTGTATTTT. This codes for CASSQQTSGRLYF.

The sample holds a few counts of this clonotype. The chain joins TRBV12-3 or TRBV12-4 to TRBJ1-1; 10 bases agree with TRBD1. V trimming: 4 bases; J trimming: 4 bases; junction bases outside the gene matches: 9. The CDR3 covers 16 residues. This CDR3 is CASSSGQGIRSTEAFF. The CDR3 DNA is TGTGCCAGCAGTTCGGGACAGGGGATTCGTAGCACTGAAGCTTTCTTT.

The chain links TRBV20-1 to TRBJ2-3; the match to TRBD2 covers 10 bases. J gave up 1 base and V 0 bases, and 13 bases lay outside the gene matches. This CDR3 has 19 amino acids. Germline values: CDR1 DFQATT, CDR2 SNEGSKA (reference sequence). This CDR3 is CSARDRRLAGEWGTDTQYF. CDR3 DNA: TGCAGTGCTAGAGACAGACGACTAGCGGGCGAATGGGGCACAGATACGCAGTATTTT.

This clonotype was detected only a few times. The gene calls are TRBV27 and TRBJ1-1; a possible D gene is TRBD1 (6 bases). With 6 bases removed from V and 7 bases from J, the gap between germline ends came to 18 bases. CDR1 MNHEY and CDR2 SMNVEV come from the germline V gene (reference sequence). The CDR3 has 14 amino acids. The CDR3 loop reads CASRGSGASGEAFF. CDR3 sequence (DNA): TGTGCCAGCAGGGGATCGGGGGCGAGCGGTGAAGCTTTCTTT.

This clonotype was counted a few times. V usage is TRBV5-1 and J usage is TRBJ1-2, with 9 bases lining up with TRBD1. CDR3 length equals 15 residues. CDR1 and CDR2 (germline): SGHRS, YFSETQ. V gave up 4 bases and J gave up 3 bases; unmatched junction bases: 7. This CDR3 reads CASSRDRVIDYGYTF. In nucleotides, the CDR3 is TGCGCCAGCAGCAGGGACAGGGTCATCGACTATGGCTACACCTTC.

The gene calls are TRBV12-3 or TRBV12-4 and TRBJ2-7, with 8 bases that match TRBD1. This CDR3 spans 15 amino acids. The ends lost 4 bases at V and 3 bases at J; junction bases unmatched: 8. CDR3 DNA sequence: TGTGCCAGCAGTTCATCCTCAGGGGGCATCTACGAGCAGTACTTC. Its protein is CASSSSSGGIYEQYF.

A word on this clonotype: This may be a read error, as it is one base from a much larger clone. CDR3 DNA sequence: TGTGCCACCAGCAGAGATCCAGGCAGTCAAGAGGCCCAGTACTTC. It yields the protein CATSRDPGSQEAQYF. The J gene is TRBJ2-5, the V gene TRBV15; no clear D. The CDR3 loop spans 15 amino acids. Germline V gene data show CDR1 as LNHNV and CDR2 as YYDKDF (reference sequence).

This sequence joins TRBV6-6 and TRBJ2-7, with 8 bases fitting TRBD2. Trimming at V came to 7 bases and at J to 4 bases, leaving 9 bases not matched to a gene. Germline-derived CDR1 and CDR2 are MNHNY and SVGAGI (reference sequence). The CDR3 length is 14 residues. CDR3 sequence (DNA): TGTGCCAGCACCGCTCCAGCGGGGGAGTACGAGCAGTACTTC. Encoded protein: CASTAPAGEYEQYF.

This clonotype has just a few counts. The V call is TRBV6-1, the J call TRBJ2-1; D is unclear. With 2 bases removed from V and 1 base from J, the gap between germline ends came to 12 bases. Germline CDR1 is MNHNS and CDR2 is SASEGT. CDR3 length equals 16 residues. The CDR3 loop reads CASSESGYKSYNEQFF. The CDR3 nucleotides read TGTGCCAGCAGTGAATCAGGATATAAATCCTACAATGAGCAGTTCTTC.

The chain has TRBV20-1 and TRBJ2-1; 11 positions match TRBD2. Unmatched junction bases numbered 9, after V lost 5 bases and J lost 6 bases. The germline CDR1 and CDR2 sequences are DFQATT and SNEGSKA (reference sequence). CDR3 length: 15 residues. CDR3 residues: CSAVDGTSGFNEQFF. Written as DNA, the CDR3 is TGCAGTGCTGTAGACGGGACTAGCGGTTTCAATGAGCAGTTCTTC.

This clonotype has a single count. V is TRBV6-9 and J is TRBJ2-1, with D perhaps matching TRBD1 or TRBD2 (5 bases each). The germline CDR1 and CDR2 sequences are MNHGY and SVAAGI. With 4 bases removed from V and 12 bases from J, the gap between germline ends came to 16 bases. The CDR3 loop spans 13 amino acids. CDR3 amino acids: CASSSTSFGGQFF. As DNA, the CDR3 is TGTGCCAGCAGTTCTACCAGCTTTGGGGGGCAGTTCTTC.

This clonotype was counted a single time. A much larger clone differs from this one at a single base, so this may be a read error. CDR3 region: CASSSRTGDTEAFF. The CDR3 coding sequence is TGTGCCAGCAGTTCCAGGACCGGCGACACTGAAGCTTTCTTT. This chain joins TRBV27 and TRBJ1-1; D is ambiguous. From germline, CDR1 is MNHEY and CDR2 SMNVEV (reference sequence). The CDR3 loop spans 14 amino acids. V was clipped by 4 bases and J by 3 bases, with 12 bases between them.

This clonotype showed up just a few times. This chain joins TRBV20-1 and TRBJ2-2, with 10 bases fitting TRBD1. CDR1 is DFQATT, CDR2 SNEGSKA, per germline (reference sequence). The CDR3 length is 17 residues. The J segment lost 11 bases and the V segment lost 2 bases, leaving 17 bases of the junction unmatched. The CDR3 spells CSARLVTGTGAVPELFF. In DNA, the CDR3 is TGCAGTGCTAGATTAGTCACCGGGACAGGGGCAGTACCCGAGCTGTTTTTT.

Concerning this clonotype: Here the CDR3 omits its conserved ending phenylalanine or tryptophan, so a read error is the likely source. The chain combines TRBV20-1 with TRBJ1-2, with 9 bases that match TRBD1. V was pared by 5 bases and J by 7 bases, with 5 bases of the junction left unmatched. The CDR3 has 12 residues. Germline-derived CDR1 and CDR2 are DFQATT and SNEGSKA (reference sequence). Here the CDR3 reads CSAPDRGPGYTL. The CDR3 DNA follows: TGCAGTGCTCCGGACAGGGGACCTGGCTACACCCTC.

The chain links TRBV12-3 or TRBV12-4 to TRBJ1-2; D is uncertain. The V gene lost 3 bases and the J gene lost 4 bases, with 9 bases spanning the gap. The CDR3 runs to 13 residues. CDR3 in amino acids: CASSFGDSYGYTF. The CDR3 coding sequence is TGTGCCAGCAGTTTCGGGGATTCCTATGGCTACACCTTC.

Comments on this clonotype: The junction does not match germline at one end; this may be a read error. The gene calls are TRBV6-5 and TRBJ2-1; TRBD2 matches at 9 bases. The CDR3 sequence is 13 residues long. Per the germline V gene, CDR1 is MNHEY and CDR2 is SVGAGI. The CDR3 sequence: CASSWREGRERFF. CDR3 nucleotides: TGTGCCAGCAGTTGGCGGGAGGGCCGTGAGCGGTTCTTT.

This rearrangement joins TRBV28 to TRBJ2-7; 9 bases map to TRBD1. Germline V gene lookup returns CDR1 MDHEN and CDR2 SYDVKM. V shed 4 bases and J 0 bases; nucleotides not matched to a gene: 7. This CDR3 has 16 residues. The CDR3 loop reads CASSSAGTGYSYEQYF. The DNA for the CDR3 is TGTGCCAGCAGTTCCGCCGGGACAGGGTACTCCTACGAGCAGTACTTC.

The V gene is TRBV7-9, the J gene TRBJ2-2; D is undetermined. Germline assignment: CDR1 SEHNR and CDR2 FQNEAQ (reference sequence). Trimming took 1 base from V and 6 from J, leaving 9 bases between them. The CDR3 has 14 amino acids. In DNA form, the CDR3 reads TGTGCCAGCAGCTTAGTTCATGGCGCCGGGGAGCTGTTTTTT. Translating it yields CASSLVHGAGELFF. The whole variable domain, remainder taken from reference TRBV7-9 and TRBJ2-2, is DTGVSQNPRHKITKRGQNVTFRCDPISEHNRLYWYRQTLGQGPEFLTYFQNEAQLEKSRLLSDRFSAERPKGSFSTLEIQRTEQGDSAMYLCASSLVHGAGELFFGEGSRLTVL.

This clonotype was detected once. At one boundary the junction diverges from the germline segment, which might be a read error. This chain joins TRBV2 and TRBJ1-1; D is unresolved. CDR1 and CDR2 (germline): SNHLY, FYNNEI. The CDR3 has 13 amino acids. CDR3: CAGSEETNTEAFF. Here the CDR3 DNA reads TGTGCCGGCAGTGAAGAAACGAACACTGAAGCTTTCTTT.

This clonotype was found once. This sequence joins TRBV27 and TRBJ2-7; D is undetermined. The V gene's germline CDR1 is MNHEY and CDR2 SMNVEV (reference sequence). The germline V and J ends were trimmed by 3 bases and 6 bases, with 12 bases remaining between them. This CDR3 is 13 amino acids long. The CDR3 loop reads CASSFGIPSEQYF. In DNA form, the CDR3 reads TGTGCCAGCAGTTTTGGGATCCCCTCCGAGCAGTACTTC.

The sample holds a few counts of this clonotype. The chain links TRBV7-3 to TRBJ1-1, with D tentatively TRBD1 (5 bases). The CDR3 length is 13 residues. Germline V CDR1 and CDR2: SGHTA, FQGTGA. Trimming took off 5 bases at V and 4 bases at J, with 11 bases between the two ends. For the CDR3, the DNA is TGTGCCAGCAGCCTTGGCGGGACCACTGAAGCTTTCTTT. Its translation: CASSLGGTTEAFF.

Here the CDR3 reads CASSPGDISAQPQHF. CDR3 sequence (DNA): TGTGCCAGCAGCCCTGGGGACATTTCGGCTCAGCCCCAGCATTTT. The genes are TRBV5-5 and TRBJ1-5, with D perhaps matching TRBD1 (6 bases). Deletions cut 4 bases from V and 6 bases from J, with 17 bases between. The CDR3 has 15 residues. Germline V gene lookup returns CDR1 SGHKS and CDR2 YYEKEE (reference sequence).

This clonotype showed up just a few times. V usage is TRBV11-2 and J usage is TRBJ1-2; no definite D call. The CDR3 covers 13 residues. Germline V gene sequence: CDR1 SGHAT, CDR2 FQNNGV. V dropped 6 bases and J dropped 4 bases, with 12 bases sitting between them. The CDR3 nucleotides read TGTGCCAGCAGTGTCGGCGCGGGCTATGGCTACACCTTC. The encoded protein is CASSVGAGYGYTF.

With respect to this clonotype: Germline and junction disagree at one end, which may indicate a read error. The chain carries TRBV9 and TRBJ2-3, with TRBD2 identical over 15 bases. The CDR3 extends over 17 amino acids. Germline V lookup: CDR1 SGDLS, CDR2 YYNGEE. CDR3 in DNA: TGTGCTAGCAGCGTCGGACTAGCGGGGGGGCCCCAAGATACGCAGTATTTT. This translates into CASSVGLAGGPQDTQYF. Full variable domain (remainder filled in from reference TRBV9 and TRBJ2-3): DSGVTQTPKHLITATGQRVTLRCSPRSGDLSVYWYQQSLDQGLQFLIQYYNGEERAKGNILERFSAQQFPDLHSELNLSSLELGDSALYFCASSVGLAGGPQDTQYFGPGTRLTVL.

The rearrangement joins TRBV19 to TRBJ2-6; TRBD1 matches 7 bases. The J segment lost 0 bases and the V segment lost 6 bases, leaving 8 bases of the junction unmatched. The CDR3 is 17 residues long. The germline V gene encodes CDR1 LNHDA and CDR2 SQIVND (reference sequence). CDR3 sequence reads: CASSHPGQISGANVLTF. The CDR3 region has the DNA TGTGCCAGTAGCCACCCGGGACAGATCTCTGGGGCCAACGTCCTGACTTTC.

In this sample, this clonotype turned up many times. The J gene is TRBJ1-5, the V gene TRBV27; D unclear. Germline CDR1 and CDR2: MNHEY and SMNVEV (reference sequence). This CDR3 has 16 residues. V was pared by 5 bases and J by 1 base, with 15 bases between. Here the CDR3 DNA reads TGTGCCAGCAGTAACCCCAAGAGAGAAAGCAATCAGCCCCAGCATTTT. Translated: CASSNPKRESNQPQHF.

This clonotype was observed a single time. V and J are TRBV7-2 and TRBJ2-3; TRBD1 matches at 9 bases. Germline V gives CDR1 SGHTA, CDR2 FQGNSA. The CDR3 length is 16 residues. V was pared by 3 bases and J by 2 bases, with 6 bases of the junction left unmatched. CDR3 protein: CASSFGDRAYTDTQYF. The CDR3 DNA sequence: TGTGCCAGCAGCTTCGGGGACAGGGCCTACACAGATACGCAGTATTTT.

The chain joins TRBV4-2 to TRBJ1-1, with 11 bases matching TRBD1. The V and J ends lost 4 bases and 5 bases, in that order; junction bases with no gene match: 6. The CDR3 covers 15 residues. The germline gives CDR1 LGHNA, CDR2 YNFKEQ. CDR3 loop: CASSRPGQGDTEAFF. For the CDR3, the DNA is TGTGCCAGCAGCCGACCGGGACAGGGGGATACTGAAGCTTTCTTT.

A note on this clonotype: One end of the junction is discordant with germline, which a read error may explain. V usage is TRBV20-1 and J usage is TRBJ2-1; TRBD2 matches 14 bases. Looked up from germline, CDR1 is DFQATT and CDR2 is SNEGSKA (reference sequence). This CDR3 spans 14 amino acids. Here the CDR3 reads CSAATSGGEYEQFF. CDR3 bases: TGCAGTGCTGCGACTAGCGGGGGGGAATACGAGCAGTTCTTT.

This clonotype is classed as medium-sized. CDR3 nucleotides: TGTGCCAGCAGCCAAGAGTGGAGCTCCTACGAGCAGTACTTC. Translating it yields CASSQEWSSYEQYF. V and J are TRBV3-1 and TRBJ2-7; the D is unclear. Germline CDR1 LGHDT, CDR2 YNNKEL (reference sequence). The CDR3 has 14 residues. Trimming left V 0 bases short and J 0 bases short, with 6 bases between.